This TCR beta chain was observed in a study of shared clonotypes between healthy human individuals (dated by TCRdb to 2018 to 2020). Looking at the study overall: Three men and two women, aged 18 to 49 years, made up the cohort. For each donor, three plates each were used for CD4 naive and CD4 memory, two plates were used for CD8 naive, and one plate was used for CD8 memory. Between about 0.8 and 8.9 billion PBMCs per donor were obtained by leukapheresis. To estimate repertoire size and how much clonotype sharing occurs between individuals, the study deeply sequenced the blood TCR repertoires of five or six healthy adults. Libraries were prepared and TCR repertoires were sequenced by different laboratories using diverse techniques, in order to increase sequencing depth and limit assay-specific biases. Study-level results and caveats: Based on pairwise subsampling, the degree of clonotype sharing among donors was expected to be affected by sequencing depth. Approximately 5% of naive CD4, 3.5% of naive CD8, approximately 2% of memory CD4, and 0.4% of memory CD8 clonotypes were shared across a few donors. Sampling was restricted to blood, and TCR repertoires in tissues likely differ from the TCR repertoires found in blood. Larger estimated clonotype richness was generally found for naive subsets than for memory subsets. Even with the large sequencing depth, rarefaction of the sorted-subset datasets indicated that sequencing was incomplete. Because the study included a small number of donors, the genetic and exposure-history diversity represented was limited. Clonotypes shared by all four sorted-subset donors showed higher generation probabilities than non-shared clonotypes.

Using the deep immunoSEQ assay, TCR CDR3 regions were amplified from genomic DNA by multiplex PCR. Genomic DNA extracted from each cell subset was distributed evenly over all wells of several immunoSEQ 96-well plates, and each plate served as one replicate. For sorted subsets, around 200 ng genomic DNA, equal to 25,000 to 35,000 T cell genomes, was loaded into each replicate PCR. The purified libraries were quantified using a Qubit 3.0 fluorometer, sized with a Bioanalyzer 2100, and then quantified again using the KAPA Library Quantification kit. Each immunoSEQ 96-well plate was sequenced on its own single-read 150-cycle Illumina NextSeq 550 flow cell. Turning to the authors' computational methods: Because the immunoSEQ output held only junctional sequences and lacked quality scores, the filtering could not match the filtering applied to full-length reads. To assign V/J genes and CDR3, sequences were annotated using PyIR, a Python wrapper for IgBLAST v1.9, with IMGT germline references. Reads with weak V/J assignments (E-value above 1e-6), missing CDR3, stop codons, out-of-frame junctions, or ambiguous translated residues were removed. V3J clonotypes were defined by identical inferred V gene, J gene, and CDR3 amino acid sequence. Percentage overlap between repertoires was computed as shared unique clonotypes divided by the size of the smaller repertoire. Three approaches were used to assess repertoire richness: RTK rarefaction, the Chao1 estimator, and Recon v2.1 estimates of unobserved clonotypes. Generation probabilities were computed with OLGA for all TCRbeta clonotypes obtained by the gDNA method from four donors. As stored in TCRdb, this immuneACCESS dataset retains in-frame rearrangements with V and J assigned. A fraction of the clones does not appear; measured against another copy, unresolved V genes explain less than half of the discrepancy, and the remainder lacks a known reason. That table gives V, J and clone size, and the DNA gave D and trimming. The table for this sample lists 2 million to 2.5 million clones; just under 95% of them were counted only once. In total, the top ten clones hold about 0.41% of the sample.

CDR1 and CDR2 are read off the germline V gene as MNHNS and SASEGT. The CDR3 sequence holds 13 residues, the cysteine and phenylalanine included. This entry keeps only the CDR3 DNA: 39 bases, framed from base 1. The donors were healthy, HIV-negative adults who had no recently reported acute infections or vaccinations. Only Caucasian adults living in Nashville, Tennessee, USA were represented among the donors. CD4+ T cells were enriched by magnetic negative selection; naive cells were then positively selected on CD45RA, and the negative fraction formed the memory subset. After blood collection by leukapheresis, PBMCs were isolated using Ficoll-Histopaque density gradient centrifugation and then cryopreserved in the vapor phase of liquid nitrogen. Analytical flow cytometry was used to check the purity and quantity of each magnetically sorted T cell population. Genomic DNA was isolated from each sorted fraction and quantified by UV absorbance on a Nanodrop 2000c.

A note on this clone: Its binding antigen is unknown. Germline and junction disagree at one end, which may indicate a read error.

The rearranged chain carries TRBV6-1 and TRBJ1-4; a stretch of 8 junction bases matches TRBD1. The TCR originated in a man between 18 and 35 years old in good health. Some clones in this sample may be carry-over from other donors' samples. Material for sequencing was naive CD4+ T cells from PBMCs. The sample's cell subset or site, from its label and the paper: CD45RA+ positively selected. The DNA sequence is TGTGCCAGCAGAGCCGGGACAGGCCGTAATTGGGGTTTT. Its coded protein is CASRAGTGRNWGF.